A single sample gave rise to the 21 T cell receptor beta chains below, sequenced in a study of blood T cell repertoires in COVID-19. TCRdb keeps only in-frame clones here, not all; method: immunoSEQ multiplex PCR. The sample contains some 68,000 clones, 85% to 90% of which appear only once. Sequenced input: peripheral blood. Receptors originate from a man over 45 with active COVID-19.

The chain links TRBV6-5 to TRBJ1-2, with 8 bases identical to TRBD1. The CDR3 spans 14 residues. J was trimmed by 8 bases and V by 5 bases; bases with no gene match: 10. Per germline, CDR1 MNHEY and CDR2 SVGAGI. CDR3 nucleotides: TGTGCCAGCAGTCGCCGGGACAGGATGGGAGGCTACACCTTC. The encoded protein is CASSRRDRMGGYTF.

This chain joins TRBV28 and TRBJ1-6, with TRBD1 matching over 7 bases. Germline CDR1 is MDHEN and CDR2 is SYDVKM. V was clipped by 7 bases and J by 3 bases; unmatched bases: 12. This CDR3 region has 17 residues. DNA for the CDR3: TGTGCCAGCAAATCAGGGGGTTTTCTGGGCTATAATTCACCCCTCCACTTT. Translation gives CASKSGGFLGYNSPLHF.

The rearrangement links TRBV7-9 to TRBJ1-5; a weak D match, TRBD1 (5 bases). This CDR3 spans 15 amino acids. Trimming shortened V by 5 bases and J by 2 bases, and 13 bases separated the two germline ends. CDR1 SEHNR and CDR2 FQNEAQ come from the germline V gene (reference sequence). The CDR3 region is CASSPQGYGNQPQHF. CDR3 DNA: TGTGCCAGCAGCCCCCAGGGTTATGGCAATCAGCCCCAGCATTTT. The full variable domain, completed using reference TRBV7-9 and TRBJ1-5, is DTGVSQNPRHKITKRGQNVTFRCDPISEHNRLYWYRQTLGQGPEFLTYFQNEAQLEKSRLLSDRFSAERPKGSFSTLEIQRTEQGDSAMYLCASSPQGYGNQPQHFGDGTRLSIL.

The CDR3 reads CSVEARTGTEAFF. The CDR3 DNA reads TGCAGCGTTGAAGCGAGGACAGGTACTGAAGCTTTCTTT. The J gene is TRBJ1-1, the V gene TRBV29-1; 7 bases align to TRBD1. The trim removed 1 base at V and 5 bases at J, leaving 4 bases unmatched. There are 13 residues in the CDR3. Germline assignment: CDR1 SQVTM and CDR2 ANQGSEA.

In its sample, this clone was seen a few times. This chain joins TRBV10-3 and TRBJ2-7, with 11 bases aligning to TRBD1. Germline CDR1 reads ENHRY; CDR2 reads SYGVKD. J lost 2 bases, V lost 10 bases, and 1 base had no gene match. The CDR3 length is 12 residues. The CDR3 nucleotides are TGTGCCACGGGACAGGGGGCCTACGAGCAGTACTTC. This codes for CATGQGAYEQYF.

The chain uses TRBV6-4 and TRBJ2-7; 8 bases agree with TRBD1. This CDR3 has 11 residues. CDR1 is MRHNA, CDR2 SNTAGT, per germline. Trimming at V came to 6 bases and at J to 9 bases, leaving 4 bases not matched to a gene. The CDR3 protein is CASRRTGRQYF. The CDR3 nucleotides are TGTGCCAGCAGGCGGACAGGGAGGCAGTACTTC.

This clone was observed a handful of times. The chain joins TRBV21-1 to TRBJ2-3; TRBD1, the D gene given by the table, was not confirmed from the DNA. TRBV21-1 is tagged as a pseudogene. This CDR3 has 14 residues. Here the CDR3 reads CASRQGRFPDTQYF. Here the CDR3 DNA reads TGTGCCAGCAGACAGGGGCGGTTCCCAGATACGCAGTATTTT.

This rearrangement joins TRBV5-1 to TRBJ2-5; TRBD2 agrees at 9 bases. The germline CDR1 and CDR2 sequences are SGHRS and YFSETQ. CDR3 length: 17 amino acids. V gave up 5 bases and J gave up 4 bases; unmatched junction bases: 15. The CDR3 DNA sequence: TGCGCCAGCAGGAAAGCGACTAGCGGAGGAGCTGGAGAGACCCAGTACTTC. Encoded protein: CASRKATSGGAGETQYF. Combining the CDR3 with reference TRBV5-1 and TRBJ2-5 gives the whole variable domain KAGVTQTPRYLIKTRGQQVTLSCSPISGHRSVSWYQQTPGQGLQFLFEYFSETQRNKGNFPGRFSGRQFSNSRSEMNVSTLELGDSALYLCASRKATSGGAGETQYFGPGTRLLVL.

The chain uses TRBV30 and TRBJ1-1, with TRBD1 matching 7 bases. V lost 8 bases, J lost 3 bases, and 12 bases stayed unmatched. The CDR3 runs 14 residues. Germline V gene lookup returns CDR1 GTSNPN and CDR2 SVGIG (reference sequence). For the CDR3, the DNA is TGTGCCGGAATCCAGGGGGGCCGGTACACTGAAGCTTTCTTT. It translates to CAGIQGGRYTEAFF.

The chain has TRBV5-4 and TRBJ2-3, with 12 nucleotides matching TRBD2. Germline CDR1 and CDR2: SGHNT and YYREEE (reference sequence). CDR3 length: 16 residues. J was trimmed by 3 bases and V by 4 bases; bases with no gene match: 6. In nucleotides, the CDR3 is TGTGCCAGCAGCGCCGGACTAGCGGGGTATACAGATACGCAGTATTTT. This encodes CASSAGLAGYTDTQYF.

The chain has TRBV6-1 and TRBJ2-5; no clear D gene. From germline, CDR1 is MNHNS and CDR2 SASEGT. V lost 3 bases and J 2 bases, leaving 10 bases between the germline ends. The length of the CDR3 is 14 residues. The CDR3 is CASSDETPQETQYF. DNA of the CDR3: TGTGCCAGCAGTGATGAGACTCCACAAGAGACCCAGTACTTC.

The genes are TRBV5-1 and TRBJ1-1; D gene ambiguous. Germline V gene sequence: CDR1 SGHRS, CDR2 YFSETQ. The CDR3 has 12 amino acids. The V gene lost 3 bases and the J gene lost 8 bases, with 11 bases spanning the gap. The CDR3 DNA is TGCGCCAGCAGCTCCTATACAGCAGAAGCTTTCTTT. It yields the protein CASSSYTAEAFF.

V usage is TRBV19 and J usage is TRBJ2-4, with 8 bases that match TRBD1. V shed 7 bases and J 7 bases; nucleotides not matched to a gene: 9. The germline CDR1 and CDR2 sequences are LNHDA and SQIVND (reference sequence). The CDR3 contains 14 residues. This CDR3 is CASKPGTGWNIQYF. The CDR3 DNA sequence: TGTGCCAGTAAGCCCGGGACAGGTTGGAACATTCAGTACTTC.

This clone came up a few times. CDR3 loop: CASSKGQENTGELFF. The DNA for the CDR3 is TGCGCCAGCAGTAAAGGACAGGAGAACACCGGGGAGCTGTTTTTT. This chain connects TRBV10-1 to TRBJ2-2, with 7 nucleotides matching TRBD1. The V segment lost 5 bases and the J segment 1 base; nucleotides outside the gene matches: 4. CDR1 and CDR2 from the germline V gene are WNHNN and SYGVQD (reference sequence). CDR3 length: 15 amino acids.

The chain couples TRBV5-4 to TRBJ1-2; D remains unclear. This CDR3 contains 13 residues. Germline-derived CDR1 and CDR2 are SGHNT and YYREEE (reference sequence). V lost 0 bases, J lost 7 bases, and 10 bases lay in between. The CDR3 loop reads CASSLVGTSGYTF. Here the CDR3 DNA reads TGTGCCAGCAGCTTGGTTGGTACAAGTGGCTACACCTTC.

J is TRBJ2-3 and V is TRBV2; D is unclear. The length of the CDR3 is 15 residues. V was pared by 8 bases and J by 2 bases, with 17 bases between. Germline V gene lookup returns CDR1 SNHLY and CDR2 FYNNEI. The CDR3 spells CASYPQTLYTDTQYF. As DNA, the CDR3 is TGTGCCAGCTACCCGCAAACCCTATACACAGATACGCAGTATTTT.

J is TRBJ1-4 and V is TRBV4-2; 9 bases are a match to TRBD1. CDR1 and CDR2 from the germline V gene are LGHNA and YNFKEQ. This CDR3 is built from 13 residues. V was pared by 1 base and J by 16 bases, with 7 bases of the junction left unmatched. The CDR3 bases are TGTGCCAGCAGCCAAGTACCCGGGACAGGGCCGTTTTTT. Amino acids: CASSQVPGTGPFF.

This clone was seen once. This chain connects TRBV4-3 to TRBJ2-2; D uncertain. V shed 5 bases and J shed 8 bases, with 9 bases lying between them. CDR1 is LGHNA, CDR2 YSLEER, per germline. The CDR3 runs 12 residues. The DNA for the CDR3 is TGCGCCAGCAGCACCCGCCAGGGGGAGCTGTTTTTT. Translation: CASSTRQGELFF.

This clone has a single count. The chain employs TRBV7-9 and TRBJ2-1; the D is unclear. Germline V gene sequence: CDR1 SEHNR, CDR2 FQNEAQ (reference sequence). The CDR3 extends over 15 amino acids. Trimming removed 5 bases at V and 6 bases at J, with 17 bases between. Written as DNA, the CDR3 is TGTGCCAGCAGCCCTCCGTTTCGTATTAGCAATGAGCAGTTCTTC. Protein sequence: CASSPPFRISNEQFF.

The rearrangement joins TRBV28 to TRBJ1-5; 9 bases agree with TRBD1. V lost 6 bases, J lost 2 bases, and 2 bases stayed unmatched. Germline assignment: CDR1 MDHEN and CDR2 SYDVKM. CDR3 length equals 14 residues. CDR3 sequence reads: CASRDRGGNQPQHF. For the CDR3, the DNA is TGTGCCAGCAGGGACAGGGGTGGCAATCAGCCCCAGCATTTT.

The J gene is TRBJ2-7, the V gene TRBV5-1; 10 bases line up with TRBD1. J gave up 5 bases and V 3 bases, and 8 bases lay outside the gene matches. The germline V gene encodes CDR1 SGHRS and CDR2 YFSETQ. The CDR3 has 15 amino acids. In nucleotides, the CDR3 is TGCGCCAGCAGCTACACCGGGACAGGGGCCCACGAGCAGTACTTC. Translating it yields CASSYTGTGAHEQYF.